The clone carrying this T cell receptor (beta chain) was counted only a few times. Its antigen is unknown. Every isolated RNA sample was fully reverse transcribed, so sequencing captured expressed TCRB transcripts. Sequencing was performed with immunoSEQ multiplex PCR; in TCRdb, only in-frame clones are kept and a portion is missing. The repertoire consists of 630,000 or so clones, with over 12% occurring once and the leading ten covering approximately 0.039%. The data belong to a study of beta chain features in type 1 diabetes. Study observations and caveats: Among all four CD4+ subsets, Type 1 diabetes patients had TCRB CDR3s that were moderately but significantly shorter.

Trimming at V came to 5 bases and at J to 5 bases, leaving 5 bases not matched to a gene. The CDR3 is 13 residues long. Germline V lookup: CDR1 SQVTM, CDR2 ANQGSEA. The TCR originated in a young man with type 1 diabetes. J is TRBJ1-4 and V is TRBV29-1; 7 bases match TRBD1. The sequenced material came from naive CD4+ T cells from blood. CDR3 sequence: CSVQGQLNEKLFF. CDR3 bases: TGCAGCGTTCAGGGACAGTTAAATGAAAAACTGTTTTTT.